A single TCR beta chain is shown here with its context. Its target is unknown. The entry originates in a study of cytomegalovirus exposure and HLA in healthy donors. Looking at the study overall: Genetic ancestry analysis placed more than 80% of the 300 to 500 donors that were genotyped in the Caucasian-associated cluster.

PCR employed 60 Vbeta and 13 Jbeta primers. The table came from immunoSEQ multiplex PCR; TCRdb's copy has only in-frame clones and leaves some out. This sample yields just over 200,000 clones, of which roughly 68% are seen a single time; around 2.6% belongs to the top ten. Study findings and constraints: A later analysis showed TCR association rates differing by HLA locus, peaking at DRB1 and lowest at HLA-C. Within an earlier analysis, most TCR beta V segments proved productive either about 90% or about 30% of the time.

V was pared by 5 bases and J by 6 bases, with 18 bases between. This CDR3 spans 15 amino acids. Germline CDR1 SGHRS, CDR2 YFSETQ. The TCR comes from a man aged 35-49 years in good health and CMV-seropositive. This chain connects TRBV5-1 to TRBJ2-4, with D perhaps matching TRBD1 (5 bases). The specimen sequenced was PBMCs. The CDR3 DNA reads as TGCGCCAGCAGGCCAGGACAACAACCACTAAACATTCAGTACTTC. It codes for CASRPGQQPLNIQYF.